This TCR beta chain came from a study of T cells in Graves' hyperthyroidism and ophthalmopathy. Many counts were recorded for this clonotype. The TCR beta CDR3 regions underwent amplification using RNA transcripts as the source. A first-round RT-PCR of the TCR CDR3 used the HTBI primer set. Each CDR3 protein gets one entry after TCRdb re-called the multiplex PCR reads with MiXCR. This table holds 600,000 or so distinct CDR3 sequences, approximately 15% found once. Fresh 10 ml peripheral blood yielded PBMCs. Per germline, CDR1 SGHDN and CDR2 FVKESK. With 2 bases removed from V and 7 bases from J, the gap between germline ends came to 21 bases. This CDR3 has 16 residues.

The chain uses TRBV14 and TRBJ2-7; tentatively, D is TRBD1 (5 bases). The material sequenced was blood. The receptor comes from a woman aged 18-29 years with Graves' ophthalmopathy. The CDR3 loop reads CASSQWGPSALGEQYF. The CDR3 coding sequence is TGTGCCAGCAGCCAATGGGGCCCGTCCGCCCTTGGGGAGCAGTACTTC.